A selection of T cell receptor beta chains follows, all from one sample in a study of T-cell memory formation after mild COVID-19. TCRdb called the 5' RACE reads again in MiXCR, with one record for every CDR3 protein. The sample holds 190,000 or so distinct CDR3 sequences, roughly 27% seen once. The specimen was PBMCs or a T cell subset sorted from them (not recorded which). The source is an adult woman who had mild COVID-19 (a few samples of this study predate the infection). Cell type and time point are not known. Each CDR3 is given with its conserved first and last residue. A D gene is named only where the DNA matches it firmly. A row's size may be missing; if present it is once, few, many or a size class.

abundance: NA; d_gene: NA; v_gene: TRBV6-1; j_gene: TRBJ1-5; CDR3aa: CASTRTPDQPQHF; CDR3nt: TGTGCCAGCACTCGGACACCCGATCAGCCCCAGCATTTT
abundance: NA; d_gene: TRBD1; v_gene: TRBV6-6; j_gene: TRBJ1-5; CDR3aa: CASSRQGELYNQPQHF; CDR3nt: TGTGCCAGCAGTCGACAGGGGGAATTATACAATCAGCCCCAGCATTTT
abundance: few; d_gene: NA; v_gene: TRBV19; j_gene: TRBJ2-7; CDR3aa: CASSTQHPLDRTMAYEQYF; CDR3nt: TGTGCCAGTAGTACCCAACACCCTTTGGACAGAACTATGGCCTACGAGCAGTACTTC
abundance: NA; d_gene: NA; v_gene: TRBV29-1; j_gene: TRBJ2-7; CDR3aa: CSVGQDYEQYF; CDR3nt: TGCAGCGTTGGACAAGACTACGAGCAGTACTTC
abundance: NA; d_gene: NA; v_gene: TRBV20-1; j_gene: TRBJ2-5; CDR3aa: CSASRGLQETQYF; CDR3nt: TGCAGTGCTAGTCGAGGACTACAAGAGACCCAGTACTTC
abundance: NA; d_gene: NA; v_gene: TRBV7-2; j_gene: TRBJ2-5; CDR3aa: CASKRGPEETQYF; CDR3nt: TGTGCCAGCAAGAGAGGGCCTGAGGAGACCCAGTACTTC
abundance: NA; d_gene: NA; v_gene: TRBV12-3/TRBV12-4; j_gene: TRBJ1-2; CDR3aa: CASSLTPRGGDGYTF; CDR3nt: TGTGCCAGCAGTCTAACCCCCAGGGGAGGCGATGGCTACACCTTC
abundance: few; d_gene: TRBD1; v_gene: TRBV27; j_gene: TRBJ1-1; CDR3aa: CASSYRGLNTEAFF; CDR3nt: TGTGCCAGCAGTTACAGGGGTTTGAACACTGAAGCTTTCTTT
abundance: NA; d_gene: TRBD1; v_gene: TRBV5-4; j_gene: TRBJ1-1; CDR3aa: CASSAQGARTEAFF; CDR3nt: TGTGCCAGCAGCGCACAGGGGGCTCGAACTGAAGCTTTCTTT
abundance: NA; d_gene: NA; v_gene: TRBV4-3; j_gene: TRBJ2-2; CDR3aa: CASSQVFRRTYLTGELFF; CDR3nt: TGCGCCAGCAGCCAAGTTTTCCGACGGACCTATTTGACCGGGGAGCTGTTTTTT
abundance: NA; d_gene: NA; v_gene: TRBV15; j_gene: TRBJ2-7; CDR3aa: CATSRDRGYEQYF; CDR3nt: TGTGCCACCAGCAGAGATCGAGGCTACGAGCAGTACTTC
abundance: few; d_gene: NA; v_gene: TRBV5-1; j_gene: TRBJ1-3; CDR3aa: CASSLGVSGNTIYF; CDR3nt: TGCGCCAGCAGCTTGGGCGTCTCTGGAAACACCATATATTTT
abundance: NA; d_gene: NA; v_gene: TRBV4-1; j_gene: TRBJ2-7; CDR3aa: CASSPTRGTYEQYF; CDR3nt: TGCGCCAGCAGCCCGACTAGGGGGACCTACGAGCAGTACTTC
abundance: NA; d_gene: TRBD1; v_gene: TRBV7-9; j_gene: TRBJ1-4; CDR3aa: CASSPGTGGEKLFF; CDR3nt: TGTGCCAGCAGCCCGGGGACAGGGGGGGAAAAACTGTTTTTT
abundance: few; d_gene: TRBD1; v_gene: TRBV7-2; j_gene: TRBJ1-6; CDR3aa: CASSSDRGSSPLHF; CDR3nt: TGTGCCAGCAGCTCGGACAGGGGGAGTTCACCCCTCCACTTT
abundance: few; d_gene: TRBD2; v_gene: TRBV4-2; j_gene: TRBJ2-7; CDR3aa: CASSLPGGEYEQYF; CDR3nt: TGTGCCAGCAGCCTGCCGGGGGGAGAGTACGAGCAGTACTTC
abundance: NA; d_gene: TRBD1; v_gene: TRBV7-9; j_gene: TRBJ1-4; CDR3aa: CASSLSRGQEKLFF; CDR3nt: TGTGCCAGCAGCCTATCCAGGGGGCAAGAAAAACTGTTTTTT
abundance: NA; d_gene: NA; v_gene: TRBV29-1; j_gene: TRBJ1-1; CDR3aa: CCVGQRRNTEAFF; CDR3nt: TGCTGCGTTGGTCAACGGCGGAACACTGAAGCTTTCTTT
abundance: few; d_gene: NA; v_gene: TRBV5-1; j_gene: TRBJ1-1; CDR3aa: CASQNGQWDTEAFF; CDR3nt: TGCGCCAGCCAGAATGGCCAGTGGGACACTGAAGCTTTCTTT
abundance: few; d_gene: NA; v_gene: TRBV7-9; j_gene: TRBJ1-2; CDR3aa: CASSSHFGVGNYGYTF; CDR3nt: TGTGCCAGCAGCAGCCATTTCGGGGTAGGGAACTATGGCTACACCTTC
abundance: few; d_gene: NA; v_gene: TRBV20-1; j_gene: TRBJ2-3; CDR3aa: CSASEGTSTDTQYF; CDR3nt: TGCAGTGCTAGTGAGGGGACTAGCACAGATACGCAGTATTTT
abundance: NA; d_gene: TRBD2; v_gene: TRBV5-6; j_gene: TRBJ2-1; CDR3aa: CASSSGLAAYNEQFF; CDR3nt: TGTGCCAGCAGCTCCGGACTAGCGGCTTACAATGAGCAGTTCTTC
abundance: NA; d_gene: TRBD2; v_gene: TRBV29-1; j_gene: TRBJ2-1; CDR3aa: CSDGLAGVDEQFF; CDR3nt: TGCAGCGACGGACTAGCGGGAGTTGATGAGCAGTTCTTC
abundance: NA; d_gene: NA; v_gene: TRBV24-1; j_gene: TRBJ2-1; CDR3aa: CATSALNQSPYNEQFF; CDR3nt: TGTGCCACCAGTGCCCTTAACCAGTCTCCGTACAATGAGCAGTTCTTC
abundance: few; d_gene: NA; v_gene: TRBV29-1; j_gene: TRBJ1-5; CDR3aa: CSVVTASNQPQHF; CDR3nt: TGCAGCGTTGTGACAGCGAGCAATCAGCCCCAGCATTTT
abundance: few; d_gene: TRBD1; v_gene: TRBV20-1; j_gene: TRBJ1-3; CDR3aa: CSARASNRGSGNTIYF; CDR3nt: TGCAGTGCTAGAGCGTCGAACAGGGGATCCGGAAACACCATATATTTT
abundance: few; d_gene: TRBD1; v_gene: TRBV27; j_gene: TRBJ1-5; CDR3aa: CASSSLPGQVATFNQPQHF; CDR3nt: TGTGCCAGCAGTTCTCTCCCGGGACAGGTGGCTACATTCAATCAGCCCCAGCATTTT
abundance: few; d_gene: TRBD2; v_gene: TRBV12-3/TRBV12-4; j_gene: TRBJ2-7; CDR3aa: CASSLAWGQREGTVEQYF; CDR3nt: TGTGCCAGCAGTTTAGCCTGGGGGCAGCGGGAGGGTACGGTCGAGCAGTACTTC
abundance: many; d_gene: NA; v_gene: TRBV15; j_gene: TRBJ2-3; CDR3aa: CATSPRDGATDTQYF; CDR3nt: TGTGCCACCAGCCCCCGGGACGGAGCCACAGATACGCAGTATTTT
abundance: many; d_gene: TRBD2; v_gene: TRBV29-1; j_gene: TRBJ2-3; CDR3aa: CSVGSSGGADTQYF; CDR3nt: TGCAGCGTTGGGTCTAGCGGGGGAGCAGATACGCAGTATTTT
abundance: few; d_gene: NA; v_gene: TRBV30; j_gene: TRBJ2-1; CDR3aa: CARSSVLPNEQFF; CDR3nt: TGTGCCAGAAGCAGCGTGTTACCAAATGAGCAGTTCTTC
abundance: few; d_gene: TRBD1; v_gene: TRBV28; j_gene: TRBJ2-1; CDR3aa: CASWGQGYNEQFF; CDR3nt: TGTGCCAGCTGGGGACAGGGTTACAATGAGCAGTTCTTC
abundance: NA; d_gene: NA; v_gene: TRBV30; j_gene: TRBJ1-2; CDR3aa: CAWSATADYGYTF; CDR3nt: TGTGCCTGGAGCGCAACAGCGGACTATGGCTACACCTTC
abundance: few; d_gene: TRBD2; v_gene: TRBV7-2; j_gene: TRBJ2-3; CDR3aa: CASSSRLAGGPATDTQYF; CDR3nt: TGTGCCAGCAGCTCCCGACTAGCGGGAGGGCCCGCCACAGATACGCAGTATTTT
abundance: NA; d_gene: TRBD1; v_gene: TRBV5-5; j_gene: TRBJ2-2; CDR3aa: CASSPWDRGLTGELFF; CDR3nt: TGTGCCAGCAGCCCATGGGACAGGGGGCTCACCGGGGAGCTGTTTTTT
abundance: NA; d_gene: NA; v_gene: TRBV5-1; j_gene: TRBJ2-7; CDR3aa: CASSSGPAGEQYF; CDR3nt: TGCGCCAGCAGCTCGGGCCCCGCGGGGGAGCAGTACTTC
abundance: few; d_gene: TRBD1; v_gene: TRBV5-4; j_gene: TRBJ1-1; CDR3aa: CASNPGQGLNTEAFF; CDR3nt: TGTGCCAGCAATCCCGGACAGGGCCTGAACACTGAAGCTTTCTTT
abundance: NA; d_gene: NA; v_gene: TRBV7-8; j_gene: TRBJ2-7; CDR3aa: CASSLLGGYSYEQYF; CDR3nt: TGTGCCAGCAGCTTATTGGGGGGCTACTCCTACGAGCAGTACTTC
abundance: NA; d_gene: NA; v_gene: TRBV30; j_gene: TRBJ1-1; CDR3aa: CAWTQDGNTEAFF; CDR3nt: TGTGCCTGGACTCAAGACGGGAACACTGAAGCTTTCTTT